Listed below are T cell receptor beta chains from one sample, sequenced in a study of chemoradiotherapy in HPV16-positive cancers. Here immunoSEQ multiplex PCR was the method, and the copy in TCRdb shows in-frame clones only, minus some. The profile shows some 4,800 clones, roughly nine tenths of them singletons. This sample was obtained from a patient who underwent chemoradiotherapy. Every receptor here comes from a human donor with HPV-associated anogenital cancer. CDR3s include the opening cysteine and the closing phenylalanine or tryptophan. The D gene is left open where the match is weak. Rows give clone size only sometimes, using once, few, many, or a class for an expanded clone.

>.|TRBJ2-1|14|TRBV18|.
CASSLQDTYNEQFF
TGTGCCAGCTCTCTACAGGACACCTACAATGAGCAGTTCTTC
>.|TRBJ2-7|14|TRBV16|TRBD2
CASSPLLAAYEQYF
TGTGCCAGCAGCCCACTACTAGCGGCCTACGAGCAGTACTTC
>.|TRBJ1-4|16|TRBV14|TRBD1
CASSPNRGLANEKLFF
TGTGCCAGCAGCCCAAACAGGGGGCTCGCTAATGAAAAACTGTTTTTT
>.|TRBJ2-3|14|TRBV6-1|.
CASRVAEATDTQYF
TGTGCCAGCAGAGTAGCCGAGGCCACAGATACGCAGTATTTT
>.|TRBJ2-5|16|TRBV6-1|TRBD2
CASSEGVGGGQETQYF
TGTGCCAGCAGTGAAGGTGTCGGGGGGGGTCAAGAGACCCAGTACTTC
>once|TRBJ2-2|15|TRBV5-1|.
CASSLAQGLTGELFF
TGCGCCAGCAGCTTGGCGCAGGGGTTAACCGGGGAGCTGTTTTTT
>.|TRBJ2-1|15|TRBV5-1|.
CASSHLQGVANEQFF
TGCGCCAGCAGCCATCTCCAAGGTGTGGCGAATGAGCAGTTCTTC
>.|TRBJ1-2|11|TRBV19|.
CASEENYGYTF
TGTGCCAGTGAGGAGAACTATGGCTACACCTTC
>.|TRBJ1-2|14|TRBV4-2|.
CASSATRGGYGYTF
TGTGCCAGCAGCGCGACCAGGGGTGGTTATGGCTACACCTTC
>.|TRBJ1-2|13|TRBV15|.
CATSAYTSAGYTF
TGTGCCACCAGCGCATACACGTCGGCTGGCTACACCTTC
>.|TRBJ1-3|14|TRBV6-5|.
CASSRQRMGNTIYF
TGTGCCAGCAGCCGCCAGCGGATGGGAAACACCATATATTTT
>.|TRBJ2-2|15|TRBV9|.
CASSEGSGATGELFF
TGTGCCAGCAGCGAGGGCTCAGGGGCGACCGGGGAGCTGTTTTTT
>few|TRBJ1-1|15|TRBV7-8|TRBD1
CASSFDRAQFTEAFF
TGTGCCAGCAGCTTCGACAGGGCGCAATTCACTGAAGCTTTCTTT
>.|TRBJ1-2|13|TRBV30|.
CAWGEQAYYGYTF
TGTGCCTGGGGAGAACAGGCCTACTATGGCTACACCTTC
>once|TRBJ1-4|16|TRBV5-1|.
CASSLGEGLSGEKLFF
TGCGCCAGCAGCTTGGGAGAGGGTCTATCGGGTGAAAAACTGTTTTTT
>few|TRBJ2-7|16|TRBV6-5|TRBD2
CASSYGSRGRSYEQYF
TGTGCCAGCAGTTACGGGTCTCGCGGGAGGTCGTACGAGCAGTACTTC
>.|TRBJ1-1|15|TRBV9|.
CASSVDQGRNAEAFF
TGTGCCAGCAGCGTAGACCAGGGACGGAACGCTGAAGCTTTCTTT